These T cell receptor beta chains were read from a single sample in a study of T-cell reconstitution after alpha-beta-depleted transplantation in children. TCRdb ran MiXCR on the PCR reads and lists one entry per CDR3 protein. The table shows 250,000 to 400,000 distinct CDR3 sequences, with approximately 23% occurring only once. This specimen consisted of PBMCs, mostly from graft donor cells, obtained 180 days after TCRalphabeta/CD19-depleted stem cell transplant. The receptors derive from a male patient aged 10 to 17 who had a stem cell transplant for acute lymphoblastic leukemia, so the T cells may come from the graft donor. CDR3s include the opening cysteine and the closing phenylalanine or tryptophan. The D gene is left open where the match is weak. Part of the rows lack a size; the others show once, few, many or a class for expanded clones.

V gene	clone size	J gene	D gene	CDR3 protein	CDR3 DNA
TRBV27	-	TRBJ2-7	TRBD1	CASSPIQGISYGQYF	TGTGCCAGCAGTCCAATACAGGGGATTTCATACGGGCAGTACTTC
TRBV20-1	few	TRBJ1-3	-	CSARARGSGNTIYF	TGCAGTGCTAGAGCGAGGGGCTCTGGAAACACCATATATTTT
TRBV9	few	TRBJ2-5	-	CASSVEAPLPQYF	TGTGCCAGCAGCGTAGAGGCACCACTTCCCCAGTACTTC
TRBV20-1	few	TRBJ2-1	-	CSARALPSGNEQFF	TGCAGTGCTAGAGCGCTACCCTCCGGCAATGAGCAGTTCTTC
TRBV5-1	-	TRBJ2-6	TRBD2	CASSLLAGGPGANVLTF	TGCGCCAGCAGCTTGTTAGCGGGAGGGCCTGGGGCCAACGTCCTGACTTTC
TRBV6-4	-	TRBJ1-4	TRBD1	CASRQGGPEKLFF	TGTGCCAGCAGACAGGGGGGACCCGAAAAACTGTTTTTT
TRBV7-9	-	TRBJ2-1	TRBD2	CASRILAGATNEQFF	TGTGCCAGCAGAATACTAGCGGGAGCTACAAATGAGCAGTTCTTC
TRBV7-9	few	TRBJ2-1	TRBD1	CASSFWNDRVLFF	TGTGCCAGCAGCTTTTGGAACGACAGGGTTTTGTTCTTC
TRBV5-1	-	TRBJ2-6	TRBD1	CASSLVGTGGFPGANVLTF	TGCGCCAGCAGCTTGGTGGGGACAGGGGGCTTCCCTGGGGCCAACGTCCTGACTTTC
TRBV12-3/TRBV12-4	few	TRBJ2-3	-	CASSLHPGLTTDTQYF	TGTGCCAGCAGTTTACACCCCGGACTTACCACAGATACGCAGTATTTT
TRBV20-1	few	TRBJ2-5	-	CSAETSERTQYF	TGCAGTGCTGAGACTTCGGAGAGGACCCAGTACTTC
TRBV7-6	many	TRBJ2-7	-	CASSLRDSGYEQYF	TGTGCCAGCAGCCTGCGGGATTCGGGCTACGAGCAGTACTTC
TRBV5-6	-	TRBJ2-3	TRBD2	CASTLAAREGADTQYF	TGTGCCAGCACCTTGGCCGCCCGGGAGGGCGCAGATACGCAGTATTTT
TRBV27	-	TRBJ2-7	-	CASSSGVHYEQYF	TGTGCCAGCAGTTCGGGGGTCCACTACGAGCAGTACTTC
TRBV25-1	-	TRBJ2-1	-	CASTRGTANHNEQFF	TGTGCCAGCACCAGAGGGACGGCGAACCACAATGAGCAGTTCTTC
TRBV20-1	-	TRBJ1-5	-	CSARVGTRSNQPQHF	TGCAGTGCTAGAGTGGGGACTAGGAGCAATCAGCCCCAGCATTTT
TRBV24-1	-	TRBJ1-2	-	CATSDFDSLLLYGYTF	TGTGCCACCAGTGATTTTGACAGCCTCCTACTCTATGGCTACACCTTC
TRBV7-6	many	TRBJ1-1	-	CASSLFQKDYEAFF	TGTGCCAGCAGCTTGTTTCAGAAAGACTATGAAGCTTTCTTT
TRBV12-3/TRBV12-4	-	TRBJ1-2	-	CASSTGTFNRYGYTF	TGTGCCAGCAGCACCGGGACTTTTAATCGCTATGGCTACACCTTC
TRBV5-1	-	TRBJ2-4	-	CASSTGEAKNIQYF	TGCGCCAGCAGTACGGGGGAGGCCAAAAACATTCAGTACTTC
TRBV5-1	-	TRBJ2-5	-	CASSFLPTGLQYYQETQYF	TGCGCCAGCAGCTTTCTCCCCACGGGACTCCAGTATTACCAAGAGACCCAGTACTTC
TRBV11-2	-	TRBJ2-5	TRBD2	CASRRIAGGIGETQYF	TGTGCCAGCAGACGGATAGCGGGAGGGATCGGTGAGACCCAGTACTTC
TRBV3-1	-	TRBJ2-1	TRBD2	CASRRAGGYYNEQFF	TGTGCCAGCAGGAGGGCGGGAGGGTACTACAATGAGCAGTTCTTC
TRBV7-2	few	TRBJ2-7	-	CASSSVAGWPFSYEQYF	TGTGCCAGCAGCTCCGTCGCAGGGTGGCCCTTCTCCTACGAGCAGTACTTC
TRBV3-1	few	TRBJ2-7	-	CASSQGMTACPTYEQYF	TGTGCCAGCAGCCAAGGCATGACAGCCTGTCCCACCTACGAGCAGTACTTC
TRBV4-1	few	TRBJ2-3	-	CASSEGLRGTDTQYF	TGCGCCAGCAGCGAGGGCTTGCGGGGCACAGATACGCAGTATTTT
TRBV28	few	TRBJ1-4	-	CASTRGEKLFF	TGTGCCAGCACCAGGGGCGAAAAACTGTTTTTT
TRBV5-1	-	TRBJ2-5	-	CASSLTGTETQYF	TGCGCCAGCAGCTTAACAGGAACCGAGACCCAGTACTTC
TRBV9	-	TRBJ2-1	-	CASSVSIPGNEQFF	TGTGCCAGCAGCGTTAGTATTCCGGGCAATGAGCAGTTCTTC
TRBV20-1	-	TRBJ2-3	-	CSARVKGLDTQYF	TGCAGTGCTAGGGTCAAAGGGTTGGATACGCAGTATTTT
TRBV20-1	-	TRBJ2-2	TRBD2	CSATGTSRRVGELFF	TGCAGTGCTACCGGGACTAGCCGGCGGGTCGGGGAGCTGTTTTTT
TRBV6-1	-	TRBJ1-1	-	CASSQGLTAEAFF	TGTGCCAGCAGCCAGGGACTGACCGCTGAAGCTTTCTTT
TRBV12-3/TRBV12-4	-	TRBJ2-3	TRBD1	CASSGQGARPTDTQYF	TGTGCCAGCAGTGGACAGGGCGCAAGGCCCACAGATACGCAGTATTTT
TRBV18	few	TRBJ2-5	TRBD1	CASSAGQGPETQYF	TGTGCCAGCTCAGCAGGACAGGGCCCGGAGACCCAGTACTTC
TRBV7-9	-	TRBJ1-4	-	CASSLRGGNEKLFF	TGTGCCAGCAGCTTACGGGGGGGGAATGAAAAACTGTTTTTT
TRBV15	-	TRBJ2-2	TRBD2	CATSRTSPKTGELFF	TGTGCCACCAGCAGGACTAGCCCAAAGACCGGGGAGCTGTTTTTT
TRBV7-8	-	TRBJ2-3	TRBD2	CASSWMTSGSSDTQYF	TGTGCCAGCAGCTGGATGACTAGCGGGAGCTCAGATACGCAGTATTTT
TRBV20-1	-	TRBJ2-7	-	CSARGISYEQYF	TGCAGTGCTAGGGGCATCTCCTACGAGCAGTACTTC
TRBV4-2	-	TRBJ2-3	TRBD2	CASSQLWTSGLTDTQYF	TGTGCCAGCAGCCAATTGTGGACTAGCGGGTTAACAGATACGCAGTATTTT
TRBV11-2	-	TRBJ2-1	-	CASTSYGRDEQFF	TGTGCCAGCACATCTTACGGAAGAGATGAGCAGTTCTTC